The clone carrying this T cell receptor beta chain has just a few counts. The data derive from a study of T-cell reconstitution after alpha-beta-depleted transplantation in children. TCRbeta library construction was performed incorporating unique molecular identifiers. One entry per CDR3 protein, called by TCRdb with MiXCR from the PCR reads. Found here are hundreds of thousands of distinct CDR3 sequences, approximately 9.8% of them singletons; the top ten hold about 9.4%. CDR1 SGHRS and CDR2 YFSETQ come from the germline V gene. V lost 6 bases and J 5 bases, leaving 17 bases between the germline ends. This CDR3 contains 14 residues.

V gene TRBV5-1 combines with J gene TRBJ2-5; TRBD1 is a possible D gene (6 bases). The sample in question was PBMCs from the stem cell graft donor, obtained from the stem cell graft. The sequence came from a human donor who donated a stem cell graft to a child with SCID. CDR3 residues: CASNNRATGETQYF. In nucleotides, the CDR3 is TGCGCCAGCAACAACAGGGCCACGGGGGAGACCCAGTACTTC.